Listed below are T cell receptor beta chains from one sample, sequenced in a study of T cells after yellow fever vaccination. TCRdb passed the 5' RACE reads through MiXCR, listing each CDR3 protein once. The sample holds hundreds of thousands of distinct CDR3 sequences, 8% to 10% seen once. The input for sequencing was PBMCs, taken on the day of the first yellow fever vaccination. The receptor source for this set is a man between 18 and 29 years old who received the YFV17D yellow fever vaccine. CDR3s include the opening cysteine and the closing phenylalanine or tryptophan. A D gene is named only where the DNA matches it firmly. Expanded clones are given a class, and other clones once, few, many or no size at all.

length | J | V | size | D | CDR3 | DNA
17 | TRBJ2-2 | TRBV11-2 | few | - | CASSPLGSLANTGELFF | TGTGCCAGCAGCCCCTTGGGCAGCCTCGCGAACACCGGGGAGCTGTTTTTT
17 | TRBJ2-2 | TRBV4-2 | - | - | CASSQGFRGDDTGELFF | TGTGCCAGCAGCCAAGGGTTCCGGGGCGATGACACCGGGGAGCTGTTTTTT
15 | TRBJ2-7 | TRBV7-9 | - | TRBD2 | CASSPQSSGTYEQYF | TGTGCCAGCAGCCCCCAGAGTAGCGGGACCTACGAGCAGTACTTC
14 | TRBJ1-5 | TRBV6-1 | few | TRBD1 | CASSRDRSNQPQHF | TGTGCCAGCAGCCGGGACAGAAGCAATCAGCCCCAGCATTTT
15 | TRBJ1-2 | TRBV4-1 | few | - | CASSQDVVQSYGYTF | TGCGCCAGCAGCCAAGATGTAGTTCAGAGCTATGGCTACACCTTC
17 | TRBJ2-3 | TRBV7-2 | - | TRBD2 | CASSLSALAGGTDTQYF | TGTGCCAGCAGCTTATCCGCGCTAGCGGGGGGCACAGATACGCAGTATTTT
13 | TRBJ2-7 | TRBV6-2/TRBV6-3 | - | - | CASTVGAAYEQYF | TGTGCCAGCACTGTAGGGGCCGCCTACGAGCAGTACTTC
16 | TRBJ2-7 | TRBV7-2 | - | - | CASSLEGASGSYEQYF | TGTGCCAGCAGCTTAGAGGGGGCTAGCGGCTCCTACGAGCAGTACTTC
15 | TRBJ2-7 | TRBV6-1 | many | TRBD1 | CASRTGTGSPYEQYF | TGTGCCAGCAGAACCGGGACAGGGAGTCCCTACGAGCAGTACTTC
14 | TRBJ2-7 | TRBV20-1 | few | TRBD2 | CSAEIAGDSYEQYF | TGCAGTGCTGAAATAGCGGGGGACTCCTACGAGCAGTACTTC
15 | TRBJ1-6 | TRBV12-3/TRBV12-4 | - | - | CASRTRQVDNSPLHF | TGTGCCAGCAGGACTAGACAGGTTGATAATTCACCCCTCCACTTT
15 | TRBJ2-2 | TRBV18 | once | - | CASSPPPGDGGELFF | TGTGCCAGCTCACCACCGCCAGGGGACGGCGGGGAGCTGTTTTTT
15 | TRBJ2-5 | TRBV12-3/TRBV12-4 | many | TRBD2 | CASSFSSGGAETQYF | TGTGCCAGCAGTTTCTCTAGCGGGGGTGCGGAGACCCAGTACTTC
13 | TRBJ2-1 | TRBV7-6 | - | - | CASSLIGKGEQFF | TGTGCCAGCAGCTTAATCGGTAAAGGGGAGCAGTTCTTC
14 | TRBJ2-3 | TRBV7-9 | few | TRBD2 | CASSLTSGDGTQYF | TGTGCCAGCAGCTTAACTAGCGGGGATGGTACGCAGTATTTT
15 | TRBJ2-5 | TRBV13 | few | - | CASSFFLRGQETQYF | TGTGCCAGCAGCTTTTTTCTACGGGGGCAAGAGACCCAGTACTTC
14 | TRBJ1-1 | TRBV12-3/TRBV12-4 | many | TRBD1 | CASSPGTEVSEAFF | TGTGCCAGCAGCCCCGGGACAGAGGTATCAGAAGCTTTCTTT
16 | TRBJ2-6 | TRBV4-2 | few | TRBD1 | CASSPDRGQGANVLTF | TGTGCCAGCAGCCCCGACAGGGGGCAGGGGGCCAACGTCCTGACTTTC
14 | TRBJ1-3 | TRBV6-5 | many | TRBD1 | CASSLQGAGNTIYF | TGTGCCAGCAGCCTACAGGGGGCTGGAAACACCATATATTTT
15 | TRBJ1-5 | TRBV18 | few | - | CASSLLQGSNQPQHF | TGTGCCAGCTCACTACTACAGGGTAGCAATCAGCCCCAGCATTTT
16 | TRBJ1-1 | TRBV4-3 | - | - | CASSPQLRVLDTEAFF | TGCGCCAGCAGCCCCCAACTACGCGTCCTGGACACTGAAGCTTTCTTT
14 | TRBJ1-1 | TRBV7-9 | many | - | CASSPAVRETEAFF | TGTGCCAGCAGCCCCGCGGTAAGGGAGACTGAAGCTTTCTTT
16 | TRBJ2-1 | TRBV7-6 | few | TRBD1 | CASSLRQGRAYNEQFF | TGTGCCAGCAGCTTAAGACAGGGTAGAGCCTACAATGAGCAGTTCTTC
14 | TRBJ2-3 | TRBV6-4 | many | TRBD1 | CASSDGTGADTQYF | TGTGCCAGCAGTGACGGGACAGGGGCAGATACGCAGTATTTT
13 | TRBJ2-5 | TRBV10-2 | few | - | CASSDGGQKTQYF | TGCGCCAGCAGTGACGGGGGACAGAAAACCCAGTACTTC
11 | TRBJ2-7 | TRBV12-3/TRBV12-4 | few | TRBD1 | CASKQGLEQYF | TGTGCCAGCAAACAGGGGCTCGAGCAGTACTTC
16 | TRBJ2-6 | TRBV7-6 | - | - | CASSPGHGYEANVLTF | TGTGCCAGCAGCCCGGGGCACGGGTATGAGGCCAACGTCCTGACTTTC
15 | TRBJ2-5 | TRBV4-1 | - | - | CASSPEADGRETQYF | TGCGCCAGCAGCCCCGAGGCGGACGGGCGGGAGACCCAGTACTTC
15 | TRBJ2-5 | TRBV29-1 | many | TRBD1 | CSVGRDRGRGETQYF | TGCAGCGTTGGAAGGGACAGGGGGCGAGGGGAGACCCAGTACTTC
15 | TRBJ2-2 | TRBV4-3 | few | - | CASSQVKGGTGELFF | TGCGCCAGCAGCCAAGTGAAGGGAGGCACCGGGGAGCTGTTTTTT
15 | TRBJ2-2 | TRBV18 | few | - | CASSPRDPNTGELFF | TGTGCCAGCTCACCCCGGGACCCGAACACCGGGGAGCTGTTTTTT
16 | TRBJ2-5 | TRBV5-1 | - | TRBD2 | CASSSQSGGYQETQYF | TGCGCCAGCAGCAGCCAAAGCGGGGGGTATCAAGAGACCCAGTACTTC
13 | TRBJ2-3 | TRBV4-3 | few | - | CASSQRETDTQYF | TGCGCCAGCAGCCAGAGGGAGACAGATACGCAGTATTTT